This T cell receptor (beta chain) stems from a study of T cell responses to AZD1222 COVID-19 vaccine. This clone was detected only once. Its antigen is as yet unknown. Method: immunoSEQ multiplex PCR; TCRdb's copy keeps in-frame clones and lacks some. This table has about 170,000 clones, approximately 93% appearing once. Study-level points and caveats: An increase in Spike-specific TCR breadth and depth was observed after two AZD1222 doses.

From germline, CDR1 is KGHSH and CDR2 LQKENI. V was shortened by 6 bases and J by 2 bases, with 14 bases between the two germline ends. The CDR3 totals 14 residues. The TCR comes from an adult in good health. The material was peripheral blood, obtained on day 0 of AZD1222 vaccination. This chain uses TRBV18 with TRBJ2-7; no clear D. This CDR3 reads CASSPAALPYEQYF. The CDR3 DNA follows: TGTGCCAGCTCCCCAGCTGCCCTTCCCTACGAGCAGTACTTC.